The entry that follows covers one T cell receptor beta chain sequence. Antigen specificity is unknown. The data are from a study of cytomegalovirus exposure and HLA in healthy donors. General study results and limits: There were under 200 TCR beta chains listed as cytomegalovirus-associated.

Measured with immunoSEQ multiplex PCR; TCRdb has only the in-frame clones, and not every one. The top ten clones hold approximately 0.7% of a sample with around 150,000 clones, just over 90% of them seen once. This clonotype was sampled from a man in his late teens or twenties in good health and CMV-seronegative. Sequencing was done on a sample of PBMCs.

The CDR3 region is CATRTGFIETQYF. The CDR3, as DNA: TGTGCCACCAGGACAGGGTTTATAGAGACCCAGTACTTC. The V and J genes are TRBV15 and TRBJ2-5; 7 bases match TRBD1. Losses at the gene ends were 6 bases for V and 4 bases for J; bases not matched to a gene: 5. Per the germline V gene, CDR1 is LNHNV and CDR2 is YYDKDF (reference sequence). The CDR3 is 13 amino acids.